These 17 T cell receptor beta chains were sequenced from one sample in a study of technical replicates of blood from a few donors. Assay used: immunoSEQ multiplex PCR; TCRdb lists only in-frame clones, some missing. The sample lists tens of thousands of clones; 92% were seen once. Source material: T cells isolated from PBMCs. The receptors derive from a human donor in good health.

The rearrangement links TRBV27 to TRBJ2-3; 9 nucleotides align to TRBD2. V gave up 2 bases and J gave up 4 bases; unmatched junction bases: 4. The CDR3 spans 15 residues. Germline CDR1 reads MNHEY; CDR2 reads SMNVEV (reference sequence). CDR3 DNA sequence: TGTGCCAGCAGTTTAGTGGGACTAGCCGCAGATACGCAGTATTTT. This encodes CASSLVGLAADTQYF.

The chain employs TRBV7-9 and TRBJ1-1; no clear D gene. The CDR3 sequence is 13 residues long. Per the germline V gene, CDR1 is SEHNR and CDR2 is FQNEAQ (reference sequence). With 4 bases removed from V and 1 base from J, the gap between germline ends came to 7 bases. The CDR3 region is CASSSYGNTEAFF. The CDR3 DNA follows: TGTGCCAGCAGCTCCTACGGGAACACTGAAGCTTTCTTT.

J is TRBJ2-7 and V is TRBV11-3; 7 bases align to TRBD1. Per germline, CDR1 SGHNT and CDR2 YENEEA. With 1 base clipped from V and 4 bases from J, the junction kept 4 bases outside the gene matches. CDR3 size: 14 residues. The CDR3 DNA reads TGTGCCAGCAGCTTAGGGGGACAGAATTACGAGCAGTACTTC. Its protein is CASSLGGQNYEQYF.

This clone was seen just once. J is TRBJ2-5 and V is TRBV2, with a possible D match to TRBD2 (5 bases). There are 13 residues in the CDR3. Germline CDR1 reads SNHLY; CDR2 reads FYNNEI. V was clipped by 7 bases and J by 2 bases, with 11 bases between them. The CDR3 here is CASIGSGQETQYF. The CDR3 DNA follows: TGTGCCAGCATAGGGTCGGGACAAGAGACCCAGTACTTC.

The chain is built from TRBV27 and TRBJ2-4; D is possibly TRBD2 (6 bases). The germline V and J ends were trimmed by 3 bases and 8 bases, with 11 bases remaining between them. The germline gives CDR1 MNHEY, CDR2 SMNVEV (reference sequence). This CDR3 contains 13 residues. The chain's CDR3 is CASSFASVDIQYF. CDR3 DNA sequence: TGTGCCAGCAGTTTCGCTAGCGTCGACATTCAGTACTTC.

The chain combines TRBV9 with TRBJ1-5; the D gene is possibly TRBD1 (6 bases). The CDR3 is 13 amino acids. The ends were cut back, 0 bases at V and 7 bases at J, with 8 bases in the middle. Germline V gene data show CDR1 as SGDLS and CDR2 as YYNGEE. CDR3: CASSVDQGQPQHF. CDR3 nucleotide sequence: TGTGCCAGCAGCGTAGATCAGGGGCAGCCCCAGCATTTT.

This sequence joins TRBV6-5 and TRBJ1-2, with a tentative D call TRBD1 (6 bases). CDR1 is MNHEY, CDR2 SVGAGI, per germline. The ends were cut back, 3 bases at V and 5 bases at J, with 10 bases in the middle. The CDR3 covers 13 residues. The CDR3 DNA reads as TGTGCCAGCAGTTATGAAGGGGGTTATGGCTACACCTTC. Residues: CASSYEGGYGYTF.

The chain recombines TRBV19 with TRBJ1-1; the D is unclear. V lost 1 base, J lost 3 bases, and 9 bases lay in between. Germline V gene sequence: CDR1 LNHDA, CDR2 SQIVND (reference sequence). This CDR3 region has 14 residues. CDR3 loop: CASSIVRGDTEAFF. The CDR3 DNA is TGTGCCAGTAGTATAGTTCGGGGTGACACTGAAGCTTTCTTT.

This chain uses TRBV5-1 with TRBJ2-3; the D is unclear. V was shortened by 5 bases and J by 11 bases, with 15 bases between the two germline ends. This CDR3 has 12 amino acids. Germline CDR1 and CDR2: SGHRS and YFSETQ. The CDR3 sequence is CASSSGDLKQYF. In DNA, the CDR3 is TGCGCCAGCAGTTCAGGCGATCTCAAGCAGTATTTT.

This chain connects TRBV6-6 to TRBJ1-1, with D hard to call. Trimming took off 7 bases at V and 0 bases at J, with 3 bases between the two ends. Looked up from germline, CDR1 is MNHNY and CDR2 is SVGAGI (reference sequence). The CDR3 is 11 residues long. The CDR3 reads CASTVNTEAFF. CDR3 nucleotide sequence: TGTGCCAGCACGGTGAACACTGAAGCTTTCTTT.

This clone appeared a single time. The V call is TRBV21-1, the J call TRBJ2-5; TRBD2 was called by the table and not checked on the DNA. TRBV21-1 is annotated as a pseudogene. This CDR3 contains 15 residues. The CDR3 here is CASTREGTKKETQYF. CDR3 sequence (DNA): TGTGCCAGCACCAGGGAGGGGACAAAGAAAGAGACCCAGTACTTC.

The chain uses TRBV2 and TRBJ2-7; 8 bases align to TRBD1. The CDR3 runs 15 residues. With 6 bases clipped from V and 1 base from J, the junction kept 8 bases outside the gene matches. From germline, CDR1 is SNHLY and CDR2 FYNNEI. DNA for the CDR3: TGTGCCAGCAGCCAAGGACAGGGAATTTCCTACGAGCAGTACTTC. It specifies CASSQGQGISYEQYF.

The chain has TRBV5-4 and TRBJ2-2; TRBD1 matches 9 bases. V gave up 5 bases and J gave up 8 bases; unmatched junction bases: 4. The CDR3 totals 13 residues. Germline CDR1 reads SGHNT; CDR2 reads YYREEE (reference sequence). CDR3 residues: CASSRTGAGELFF. The CDR3 DNA reads as TGTGCCAGCAGTCGGACAGGGGCAGGGGAGCTGTTTTTT.

The chain combines TRBV2 with TRBJ2-6, with TRBD1 as a possible D gene (5 bases). Trimming shortened V by 7 bases and J by 2 bases, and 12 bases separated the two germline ends. There are 15 residues in the CDR3. Per germline, CDR1 SNHLY and CDR2 FYNNEI. CDR3 DNA sequence: TGTGCCAGCAATCAAGGGGAAGCTGGGGCCAACGTCCTGACTTTC. Protein: CASNQGEAGANVLTF.

This chain joins TRBV18 and TRBJ1-4; D is undetermined. Germline CDR1 KGHSH, CDR2 LQKENI. The CDR3 has 19 amino acids. Trimming took 6 bases from V and 3 from J, leaving 26 bases between them. The CDR3 DNA reads TGTGCCAGCTCCCCCCCTCTTGAGGATCCGGGGTGGGCTAATGAAAAACTGTTTTTT. Amino acids: CASSPPLEDPGWANEKLFF.

CDR3: CAGGGAGSYEQYF. CDR3 coding DNA: TGTGCCGGAGGTGGGGCGGGAAGCTACGAGCAGTACTTC. This rearrangement joins TRBV30 to TRBJ2-7; D perhaps matches TRBD2 (6 bases). The CDR3 spans 13 residues. V lost 8 bases and J lost 3, with 17 bases in between. From germline, CDR1 is GTSNPN and CDR2 SVGIG (reference sequence).

This rearrangement joins TRBV27 to TRBJ2-7; a weak D match, TRBD1 (5 bases). The length of the CDR3 is 14 residues. V was trimmed by 2 bases and J by 2 bases, leaving 10 bases between them. Per the germline V gene, CDR1 is MNHEY and CDR2 is SMNVEV (reference sequence). The CDR3 region has the DNA TGTGCCAGCAGTTTAACCCCAGGGCCCTACGAGCAGTACTTC. Translated: CASSLTPGPYEQYF.